Shown below are 17 T cell receptor beta chains from a single sample sequenced in a study of T cell responses to AZD1222 COVID-19 vaccine. Using immunoSEQ multiplex PCR, the repertoire was profiled, and TCRdb retains in-frame clones only, with some absent. Found here are some 150,000 clones, roughly 88% of them singletons; the top ten hold about 16%. This sample comprised peripheral blood, obtained on day 0 of AZD1222 vaccination. Receptors were obtained from an adult in good health.

V usage is TRBV5-1 and J usage is TRBJ2-1; 13 bases are shared with TRBD2. CDR3 length: 16 amino acids. CDR1 is SGHRS, CDR2 YFSETQ, per germline. V trimming: 7 bases; J trimming: 0 bases; junction bases outside the gene matches: 4. CDR3 region: CASLRTSGSSYNEQFF. The DNA for the CDR3 is TGCGCCAGCCTTAGGACTAGCGGGAGCTCCTACAATGAGCAGTTCTTC.

The gene calls are TRBV4-3 and TRBJ1-3; possibly TRBD1 for D (6 bases). Deletions cut 3 bases from V and 4 bases from J, with 19 bases between. The germline gives CDR1 LGHNA, CDR2 YSLEER. CDR3 length equals 17 residues. The CDR3 sequence: CASSHVTGTRRGNTIYF. The CDR3 region has the DNA TGCGCCAGCAGCCACGTCACCGGGACAAGGAGAGGAAACACCATATATTTT.

The J gene is TRBJ1-2, the V gene TRBV5-1; D is perhaps TRBD1 (5 bases). V dropped 5 bases and J dropped 4 bases, with 18 bases sitting between them. The length of the CDR3 is 15 residues. Germline CDR1 and CDR2: SGHRS and YFSETQ. CDR3 bases: TGCGCCAGCAGGTTGAGATCGGACATCATCTATGGCTACACCTTC. Its protein is CASRLRSDIIYGYTF.

V gene TRBV12-5 combines with J gene TRBJ1-1, with 10 bases identical to TRBD1. J gave up 10 bases and V 6 bases, and 8 bases lay outside the gene matches. There are 13 residues in the CDR3. Germline assignment: CDR1 LGHNT and CDR2 FRNRAP. The CDR3 loop is CASGPGQGRGAFF. The DNA for the CDR3 is TGTGCTAGTGGCCCGGGACAGGGGAGGGGAGCTTTCTTT.

The V gene is TRBV24-1, the J gene TRBJ1-1; a weak D match, TRBD1 (6 bases). Deletions cut 2 bases from V and 5 bases from J, with 14 bases between. The CDR3 extends over 15 amino acids. Germline CDR1 and CDR2: KGHDR and SFDVKD. This chain's CDR3 is CATSDSQGPGTEAFF. CDR3 nucleotides: TGTGCCACCAGTGATTCGCAGGGGCCCGGGACTGAAGCTTTCTTT.

The chain links TRBV4-2 to TRBJ1-1; tentative D call: TRBD1 (6 bases). The CDR3 spans 14 residues. Trimming took off 0 bases at V and 8 bases at J, with 13 bases between the two ends. Looked up from germline, CDR1 is LGHNA and CDR2 is YNFKEQ. The CDR3 sequence is CASSQDRQAPEAFF. CDR3 coding DNA: TGTGCCAGCAGCCAAGATCGACAGGCCCCAGAAGCTTTCTTT.

The chain carries TRBV5-1 and TRBJ2-1; D perhaps matches TRBD2 (6 bases). The CDR3 runs to 16 residues. Germline CDR1 and CDR2: SGHRS and YFSETQ. Trimming removed 1 base from V and 0 bases from J, with 11 bases in between. CDR3: CASSLNRGNSYNEQFF. CDR3 in DNA: TGCGCCAGCAGCTTGAACCGCGGGAACTCCTACAATGAGCAGTTCTTC.

This clone was detected only once. The chain couples TRBV11-2 to TRBJ1-1, with TRBD1 matching over 9 bases. The V gene's germline CDR1 is SGHAT and CDR2 FQNNGV. There are 15 residues in the CDR3. V gave up 2 bases and J gave up 5 bases; unmatched junction bases: 6. CDR3 sequence reads: CASSLPGQGRTEAFF. CDR3 sequence (DNA): TGTGCCAGCAGCTTACCTGGACAGGGGAGGACTGAAGCTTTCTTT.

CDR3: CASSRDSNQPQHF. In DNA, the CDR3 is TGTGCCAGTAGCAGGGACAGCAATCAGCCCCAGCATTTT. V usage is TRBV19 and J usage is TRBJ1-5; possible D gene TRBD1, 5 bases. The V gene's germline CDR1 is LNHDA and CDR2 SQIVND (reference sequence). The CDR3 consists of 13 residues. V lost 6 bases to trimming and J lost 1 base, with 7 bases between them.

The sample holds a few counts of this clone. DNA of the CDR3: TGTGCCAGTAGGGGTCCGGGACAGGCTAACACTGAAGCTTTCTTT. Encoded protein: CASRGPGQANTEAFF. This chain uses TRBV19 with TRBJ1-1, with TRBD1 matching over 8 bases. CDR1 and CDR2 (germline): LNHDA, SQIVND (reference sequence). This CDR3 contains 15 residues. The V and J ends lost 6 bases and 2 bases, in that order; junction bases with no gene match: 8.

This clone has a count of ten or more. This chain uses TRBV29-1 with TRBJ1-2; perhaps TRBD1 as D (6 bases). With 7 bases removed from V and 4 bases from J, the gap between germline ends came to 13 bases. Germline CDR1 and CDR2: SQVTM and ANQGSEA. This CDR3 comprises 12 residues. The CDR3 region has the DNA TGCAGCGCCGTACAGGGACCCTATGGCTACACCTTC. Its translation: CSAVQGPYGYTF. Variable domain in full (rest from reference TRBV29-1 and TRBJ1-2): SAVISQKPSRDICQRGTSLTIQCQVDSQVTMMFWYRQQPGQSLTLIATANQGSEATYESGFVIDKFPISRPNLTFSTLTVSNMSPEDSSIYLCSAVQGPYGYTFGSGTRLTVV.

V and J are TRBV19 and TRBJ2-7; D not resolved. Germline V gene sequence: CDR1 LNHDA, CDR2 SQIVND (reference sequence). CDR3 length: 13 residues. Trimming shortened V by 7 bases and J by 2 bases, and 12 bases separated the two germline ends. CDR3 nucleotide sequence: TGTGCCAGTACCCCAGACGCACCCTACGAGCAGTACTTC. Its protein product is CASTPDAPYEQYF. Complete variable domain (other parts from reference TRBV19 and TRBJ2-7): DGGITQSPKYLFRKEGQNVTLSCEQNLNHDAMYWYRQDPGQGLRLIYYSQIVNDFQKGDIAEGYSVSREKKESFPLTVTSAQKNPTAFYLCASTPDAPYEQYFGPGTRLTVT.

The rearrangement uses TRBV5-5 and TRBJ1-1, with a weak D call TRBD1 (5 bases). CDR3 length: 14 amino acids. Per the germline V gene, CDR1 is SGHKS and CDR2 is YYEKEE (reference sequence). V was cut by 3 bases and J by 1 base, with 10 bases left in between. The CDR3 nucleotides read TGTGCCAGCAGCTATAGGGGCGAGAACACTGAAGCTTTCTTT. Amino acids: CASSYRGENTEAFF. Full variable domain (remainder filled in from reference TRBV5-5 and TRBJ1-1): DAGVTQSPTHLIKTRGQQVTLRCSPISGHKSVSWYQQVLGQGPQFIFQYYEKEERGRGNFPDRFSARQFPNYSSELNVNALLLGDSALYLCASSYRGENTEAFFGQGTRLTVV.

The chain joins TRBV6-6 to TRBJ2-7, with D possibly being TRBD1 (5 bases). Per the germline V gene, CDR1 is MNHNY and CDR2 is SVGAGI (reference sequence). V lost 5 bases and J 5 bases, leaving 10 bases between the germline ends. The CDR3 is 12 amino acids. Here the CDR3 DNA reads TGTGCCAGCAGTCGTCAAGGGGACGAGCAGTACTTC. The encoded protein is CASSRQGDEQYF.

This clone was seen a handful of times. The rearrangement joins TRBV19 to TRBJ2-7, with 12 bases that match TRBD1. From germline, CDR1 is LNHDA and CDR2 SQIVND (reference sequence). With V trimmed by 5 bases and J by 6 bases, 8 bases remained unmatched. CDR3 length: 15 residues. CDR3 in DNA: TGTGCCAGTAGTTCGACCGGGACAGGGGGCCTCGAGCAGTACTTC. It translates to CASSSTGTGGLEQYF.

The chain is built from TRBV28 and TRBJ1-2; 7 bases are a match to TRBD1. Trimming removed 7 bases from V and 7 bases from J; junction bases left unmatched: 9. This CDR3 comprises 13 residues. CDR1 and CDR2 (germline): MDHEN, SYDVKM. As DNA, the CDR3 is TGTGCCAGCAATATTAGGACAGGCGGTGGCTACACCTTC. The encoded protein is CASNIRTGGGYTF.

The genes are TRBV4-2 and TRBJ2-5; D possibly matches TRBD1 or TRBD2 (6 bases each). This CDR3 comprises 13 residues. The germline V gene encodes CDR1 LGHNA and CDR2 YNFKEQ. Trimming removed 4 bases at V and 3 bases at J, with 9 bases between. CDR3: CASSLGGEETQYF. DNA of the CDR3: TGTGCCAGCAGCCTGGGGGGCGAAGAGACCCAGTACTTC.